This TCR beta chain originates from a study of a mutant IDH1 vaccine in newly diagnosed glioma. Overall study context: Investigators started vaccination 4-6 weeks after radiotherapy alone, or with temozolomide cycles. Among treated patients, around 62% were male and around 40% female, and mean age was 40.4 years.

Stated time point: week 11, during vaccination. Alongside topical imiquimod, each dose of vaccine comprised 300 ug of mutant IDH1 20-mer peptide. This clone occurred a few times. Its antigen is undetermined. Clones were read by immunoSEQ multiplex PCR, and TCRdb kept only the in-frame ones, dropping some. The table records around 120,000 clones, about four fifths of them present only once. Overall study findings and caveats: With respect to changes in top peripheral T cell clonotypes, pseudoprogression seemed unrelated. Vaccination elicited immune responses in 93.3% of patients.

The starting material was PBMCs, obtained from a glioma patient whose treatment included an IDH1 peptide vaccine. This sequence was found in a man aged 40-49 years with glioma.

The chain's CDR3 is CASSQDMAGDDTEAFF. The CDR3 nucleotides are TGCGCCAGCAGCCAAGATATGGCAGGGGACGACACTGAAGCTTTCTTT. The V call is TRBV4-1, the J call TRBJ1-1; possible D gene TRBD1, 6 bases. CDR3 size: 16 residues. The germline V gene encodes CDR1 MGHRA and CDR2 YSYEKL. V lost 0 bases to trimming and J lost 3 bases, with 14 bases between them.